Described below is a single TCR beta chain sequence and its context. Its specificity is not known. The sample belongs to a study of beta chain features in type 1 diabetes. Overall study context: Patients and healthy donors were similar in age, gender and cell yields. Points from the study as a whole: Moderate yet significant TCRB CDR3 shortening was seen in Type 1 diabetes patients in all four CD4+ subsets. Since sequencing was performed on cDNA, cells with high TCR expression could be over-represented.

The authors reverse transcribed all of the isolated RNA, so sequencing captured expressed TCRB transcripts. An average of about 3.4 million reads was obtained for naive, central memory and regulatory T cell samples. Sequenced by immunoSEQ multiplex PCR; TCRdb stores in-frame clones only, minus some. The sample shows 130,000 to 150,000 clones, approximately 13% of them seen only once. The CDR3 has 13 amino acids. Germline CDR1 is SGHRS and CDR2 is YFSETQ. V dropped 5 bases and J dropped 8 bases, with 16 bases sitting between them. Every participating donor gave one draw, a heparinised blood sample averaging around 100 mL.

The chain has TRBV5-1 and TRBJ2-5; a possible D gene is TRBD2 (5 bases). Sequencing was done on a sample of central memory CD4+ T cells from blood. This TCR derives from a man in his late teens or twenties with type 1 diabetes. Written as DNA, the CDR3 is TGCGCCAGCAGTCAGACTACCACCGGTACCCAGTACTTC. Protein product: CASSQTTTGTQYF. Combining the CDR3 with reference TRBV5-1 and TRBJ2-5 gives the whole variable domain KAGVTQTPRYLIKTRGQQVTLSCSPISGHRSVSWYQQTPGQGLQFLFEYFSETQRNKGNFPGRFSGRQFSNSRSEMNVSTLELGDSALYLCASSQTTTGTQYFGPGTRLLVL.